This T cell receptor (beta chain) was recovered during a study of T cell responses to AZD1222 COVID-19 vaccine. Broader study findings: Repertoire collection took place solely once the T cell response had peaked.

CDR1 is SGHVS and CDR2 is FNYEAQ in the germline V gene. V was trimmed by 5 bases and J by 1 base, leaving 6 bases between them. The CDR3 runs to 13 residues. Comments on this clone: Antigen: not known.

Only in-frame clones appear in the TCRdb table, and some are missing; sequencing was by immunoSEQ multiplex PCR. The data show about 180,000 clones, roughly 94% seen once. The source was peripheral blood, collected 28 days after the second AZD1222 dose. The chain carries TRBV7-6 and TRBJ1-5; D is undetermined. The sequence was obtained from an adult who received the AZD1222 COVID-19 vaccine. The CDR3 DNA reads TGTGCCAGCAGCCTGGACAGCAATCAGCCCCAGCATTTT. This codes for CASSLDSNQPQHF.